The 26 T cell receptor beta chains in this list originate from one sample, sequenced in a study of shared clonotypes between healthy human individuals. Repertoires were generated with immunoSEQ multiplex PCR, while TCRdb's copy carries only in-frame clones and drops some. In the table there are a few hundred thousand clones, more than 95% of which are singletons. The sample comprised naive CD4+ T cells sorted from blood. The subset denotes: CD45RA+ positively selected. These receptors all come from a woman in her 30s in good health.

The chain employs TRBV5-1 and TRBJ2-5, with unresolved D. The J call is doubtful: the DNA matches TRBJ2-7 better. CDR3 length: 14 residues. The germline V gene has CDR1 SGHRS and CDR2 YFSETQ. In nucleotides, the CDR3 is TGCGCCAGCAGCTTGGGAGCTGTTGGGTACGAGCAGTACTTC. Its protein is CASSLGAVGYEQYF.

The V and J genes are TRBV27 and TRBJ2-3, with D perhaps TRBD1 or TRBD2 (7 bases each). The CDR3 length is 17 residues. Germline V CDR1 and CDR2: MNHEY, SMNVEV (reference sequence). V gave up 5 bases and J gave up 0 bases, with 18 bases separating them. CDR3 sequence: CASSRPRQGGSTDTQYF. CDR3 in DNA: TGTGCCAGCAGTCGACCCCGACAGGGAGGGAGCACAGATACGCAGTATTTT.

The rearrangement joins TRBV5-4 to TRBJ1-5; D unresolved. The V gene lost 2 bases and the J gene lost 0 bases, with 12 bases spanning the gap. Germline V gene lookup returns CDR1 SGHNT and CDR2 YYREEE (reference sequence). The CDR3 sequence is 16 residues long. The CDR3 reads CASSFGPSNSNQPQHF. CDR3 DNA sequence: TGTGCCAGCAGCTTTGGACCCTCTAATAGCAATCAGCCCCAGCATTTT. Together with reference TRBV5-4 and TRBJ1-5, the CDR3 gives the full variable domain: ETGVTQSPTHLIKTRGQQVTLRCSSQSGHNTVSWYQQALGQGPQFIFQYYREEENGRGNFPPRFSGLQFPNYSSELNVNALELDDSALYLCASSFGPSNSNQPQHFGDGTRLSIL.

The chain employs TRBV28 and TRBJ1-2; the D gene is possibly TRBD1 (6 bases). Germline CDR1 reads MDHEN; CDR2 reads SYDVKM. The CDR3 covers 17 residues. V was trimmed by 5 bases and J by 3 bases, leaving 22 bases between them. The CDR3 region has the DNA TGTGCCAGCAGTGGGGCCCCAGGGGATTCGCGGGACTATGGCTACACCTTC. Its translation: CASSGAPGDSRDYGYTF.

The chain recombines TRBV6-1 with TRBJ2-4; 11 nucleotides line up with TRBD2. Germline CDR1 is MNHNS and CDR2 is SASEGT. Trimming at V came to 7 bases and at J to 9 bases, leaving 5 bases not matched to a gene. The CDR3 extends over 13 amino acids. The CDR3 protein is CASTLAGGGIQYF. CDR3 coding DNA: TGTGCCAGCACTTTAGCGGGAGGGGGCATTCAGTACTTC.

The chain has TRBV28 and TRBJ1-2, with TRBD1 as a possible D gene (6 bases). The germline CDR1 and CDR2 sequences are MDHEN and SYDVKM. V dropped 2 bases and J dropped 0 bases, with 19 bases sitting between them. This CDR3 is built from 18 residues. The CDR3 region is CASSLKVRRGHPNYGYTF. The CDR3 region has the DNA TGTGCCAGCAGTTTAAAAGTTAGACGGGGACACCCTAACTATGGCTACACCTTC.

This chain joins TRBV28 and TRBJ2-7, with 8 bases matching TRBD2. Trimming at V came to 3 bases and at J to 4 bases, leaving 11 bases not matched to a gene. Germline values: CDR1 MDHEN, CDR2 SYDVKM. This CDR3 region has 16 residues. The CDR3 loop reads CASSLFLGRAGYEQYF. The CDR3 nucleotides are TGTGCCAGCAGTTTGTTTCTCGGGAGGGCCGGGTACGAGCAGTACTTC.

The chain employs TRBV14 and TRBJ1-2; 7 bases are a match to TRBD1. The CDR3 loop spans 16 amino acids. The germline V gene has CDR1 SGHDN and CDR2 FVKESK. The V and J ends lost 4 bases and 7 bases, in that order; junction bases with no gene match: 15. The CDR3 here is CASSPLLGQPRSGYTF. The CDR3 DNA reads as TGTGCCAGCAGCCCGCTACTGGGACAGCCAAGAAGTGGCTACACCTTC.

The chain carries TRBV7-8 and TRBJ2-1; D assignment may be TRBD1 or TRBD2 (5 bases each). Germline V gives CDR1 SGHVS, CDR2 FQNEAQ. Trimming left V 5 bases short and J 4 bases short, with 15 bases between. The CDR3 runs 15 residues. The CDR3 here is CASSGGTAGYNEQFF. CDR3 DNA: TGTGCCAGCAGCGGGGGTACGGCCGGGTACAATGAGCAGTTCTTC.

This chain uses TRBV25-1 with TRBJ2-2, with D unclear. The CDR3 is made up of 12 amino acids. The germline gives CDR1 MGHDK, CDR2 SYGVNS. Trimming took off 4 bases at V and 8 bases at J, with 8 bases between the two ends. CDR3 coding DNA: TGTGCCAGCAGTGTAGGGCCGGGGGAGCTGTTTTTT. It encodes CASSVGPGELFF.

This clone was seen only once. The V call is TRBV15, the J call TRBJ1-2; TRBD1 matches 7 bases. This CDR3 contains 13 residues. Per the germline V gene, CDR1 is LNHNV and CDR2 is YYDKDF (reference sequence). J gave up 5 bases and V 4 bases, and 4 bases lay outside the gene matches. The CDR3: CATSKGTAYGYTF. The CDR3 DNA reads TGTGCCACCAGCAAAGGGACAGCTTATGGCTACACCTTC.

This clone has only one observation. CDR3 coding DNA: TGCGCCAGCAGCCAAGATTGGGGATTAGCCAAAAACATTCAGTACTTC. Translation gives CASSQDWGLAKNIQYF. V gene TRBV4-1 combines with J gene TRBJ2-4; D gene ambiguous. Germline lookup yields CDR1 MGHRA and CDR2 YSYEKL. The CDR3 has 16 residues. V was cut by 0 bases and J by 0 bases, with 9 bases left in between.

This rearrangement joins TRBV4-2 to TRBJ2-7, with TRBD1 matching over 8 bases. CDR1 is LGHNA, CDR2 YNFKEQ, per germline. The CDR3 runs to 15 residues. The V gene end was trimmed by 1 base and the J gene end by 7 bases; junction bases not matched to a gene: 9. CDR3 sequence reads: CASSQGGTGRFEQYF. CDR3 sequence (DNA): TGTGCCAGCAGCCAAGGCGGGACAGGACGGTTTGAGCAGTACTTC.

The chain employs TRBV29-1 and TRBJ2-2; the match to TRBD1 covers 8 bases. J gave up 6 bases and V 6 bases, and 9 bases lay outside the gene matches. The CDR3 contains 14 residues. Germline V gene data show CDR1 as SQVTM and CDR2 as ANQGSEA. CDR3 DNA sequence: TGCAGCGTCTCCGGGACAGGTGGTGCCGGGGAGCTGTTTTTT. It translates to CSVSGTGGAGELFF.

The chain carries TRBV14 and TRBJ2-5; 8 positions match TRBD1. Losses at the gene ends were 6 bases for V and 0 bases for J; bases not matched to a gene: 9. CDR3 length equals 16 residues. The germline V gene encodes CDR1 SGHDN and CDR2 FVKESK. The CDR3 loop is CASSFFGTGDQETQYF. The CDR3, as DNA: TGTGCCAGCAGTTTTTTCGGGACAGGAGACCAAGAGACCCAGTACTTC.

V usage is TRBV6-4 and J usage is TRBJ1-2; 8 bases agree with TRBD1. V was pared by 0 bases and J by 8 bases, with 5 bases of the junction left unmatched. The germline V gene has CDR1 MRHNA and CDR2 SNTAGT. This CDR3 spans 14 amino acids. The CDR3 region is CASSDSIRGLGYTF. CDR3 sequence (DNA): TGTGCCAGCAGTGACTCGATCAGGGGGCTAGGCTACACCTTC.

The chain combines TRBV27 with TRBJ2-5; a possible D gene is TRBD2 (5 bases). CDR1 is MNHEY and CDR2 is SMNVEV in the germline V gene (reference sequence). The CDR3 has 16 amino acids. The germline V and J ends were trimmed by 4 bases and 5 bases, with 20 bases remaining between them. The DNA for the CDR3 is TGTGCCAGCAGTTCCACGGCGGGCAGACGGCCGGAGACCCAGTACTTC. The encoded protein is CASSSTAGRRPETQYF.

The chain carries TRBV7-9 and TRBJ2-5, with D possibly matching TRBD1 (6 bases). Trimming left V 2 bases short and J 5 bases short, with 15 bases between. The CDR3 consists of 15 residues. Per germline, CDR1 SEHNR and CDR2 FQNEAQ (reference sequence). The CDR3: CASSLTLGARETQYF. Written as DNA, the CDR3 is TGTGCCAGCAGCTTAACCTTGGGGGCCAGGGAGACCCAGTACTTC. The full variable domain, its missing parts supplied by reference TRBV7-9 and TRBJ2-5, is DTGVSQNPRHKITKRGQNVTFRCDPISEHNRLYWYRQTLGQGPEFLTYFQNEAQLEKSRLLSDRFSAERPKGSFSTLEIQRTEQGDSAMYLCASSLTLGARETQYFGPGTRLLVL.

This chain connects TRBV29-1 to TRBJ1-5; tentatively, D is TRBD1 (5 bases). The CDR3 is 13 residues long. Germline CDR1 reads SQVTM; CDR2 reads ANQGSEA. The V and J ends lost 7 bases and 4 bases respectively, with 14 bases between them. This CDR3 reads CSARTTLNQPQHF. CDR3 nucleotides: TGCAGCGCACGGACAACCCTTAATCAGCCCCAGCATTTT.

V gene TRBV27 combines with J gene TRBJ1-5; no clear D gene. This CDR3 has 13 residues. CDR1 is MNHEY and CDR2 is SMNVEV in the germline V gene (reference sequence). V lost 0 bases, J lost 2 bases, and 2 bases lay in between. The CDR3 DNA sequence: TGTGCCAGCAGTTTATCTCGCAATCAGCCCCAGCATTTT. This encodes CASSLSRNQPQHF.

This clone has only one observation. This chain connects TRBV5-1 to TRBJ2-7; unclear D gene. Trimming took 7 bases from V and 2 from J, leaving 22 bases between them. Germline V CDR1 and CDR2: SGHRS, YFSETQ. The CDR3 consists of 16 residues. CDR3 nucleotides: TGCGCCAGCGGGCCAAGCCCCATTGTGGGCACCTACGAGCAGTACTTC. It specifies CASGPSPIVGTYEQYF.

The CDR3 DNA reads TGTGCCAGCAGCGACAGCGGGAGGGACTACAATGAGCAGTTCTTC. Translation gives CASSDSGRDYNEQFF. The chain joins TRBV6-5 to TRBJ2-1; 10 bases are shared with TRBD2. The V gene end was trimmed by 6 bases and the J gene end by 3 bases; junction bases not matched to a gene: 5. The V gene's germline CDR1 is MNHEY and CDR2 SVGAGI. CDR3 length: 15 residues.

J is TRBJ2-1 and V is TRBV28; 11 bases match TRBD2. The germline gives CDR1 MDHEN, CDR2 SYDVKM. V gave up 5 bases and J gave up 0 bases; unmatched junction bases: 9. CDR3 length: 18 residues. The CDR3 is CASSPGLAEDDSYNEQFF. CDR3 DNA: TGTGCCAGCAGTCCGGGACTAGCGGAGGACGACTCCTACAATGAGCAGTTCTTC.

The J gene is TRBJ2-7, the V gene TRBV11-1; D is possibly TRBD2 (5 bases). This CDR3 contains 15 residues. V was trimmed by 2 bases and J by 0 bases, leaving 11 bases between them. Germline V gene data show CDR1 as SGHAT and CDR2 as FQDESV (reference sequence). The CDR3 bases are TGTGCCAGCAGCTTATCAAGCGGTAGCTCCTACGAGCAGTACTTC. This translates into CASSLSSGSSYEQYF.

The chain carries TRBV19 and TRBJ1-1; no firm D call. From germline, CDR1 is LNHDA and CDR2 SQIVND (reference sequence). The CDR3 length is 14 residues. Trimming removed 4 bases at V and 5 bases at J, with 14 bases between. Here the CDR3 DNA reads TGTGCCAGTAGTAAAGGAATGGGATGGACTGAAGCTTTCTTT. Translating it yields CASSKGMGWTEAFF.

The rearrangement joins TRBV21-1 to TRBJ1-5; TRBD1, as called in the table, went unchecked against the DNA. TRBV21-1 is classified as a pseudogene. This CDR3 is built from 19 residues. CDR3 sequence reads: CASSSERGHAPYSNQPQHF. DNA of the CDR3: TGTGCCAGCAGCTCAGAACGGGGACACGCACCGTATAGCAATCAGCCCCAGCATTTT.